These 14 T cell receptor beta chains were sequenced from one sample in a study of regulatory T cells in long-lasting Graves disease. Specified time point: newly diagnosed GD, antithyroid drugs for less than 3 months. PBMCs were the source of the RNA used for TCR sequencing. Relying on iRepertoire HTBI primers and Arm-PCR of CDR3 regions, the team built TCR beta libraries. TCRdb itself ran the multiplex PCR reads through MiXCR, one entry per CDR3 protein. Of around 480,000 distinct CDR3 sequences in the sample, about 16% were seen once. In addition, the sample was reused for a study of T cells in Graves' hyperthyroidism and ophthalmopathy.

Material: peripheral blood mononuclear cells (PBMCs), obtained at new diagnosis, from a patient treated with antithyroid drugs. The receptors shown here come from a middle-aged woman with Graves disease.

The chain couples TRBV27 to TRBJ1-6, with no clear D. CDR1 MNHEY and CDR2 SMNVEV come from the germline V gene (reference sequence). The CDR3 is made up of 14 amino acids. Trimming shortened V by 2 bases and J by 4 bases, and 6 bases separated the two germline ends. In nucleotides, the CDR3 is TGTGCCAGCAGTTTAAAAAGTTATAATTCACCCCTCCACTTT. Its protein is CASSLKSYNSPLHF.

This clonotype was picked up many times. This chain links TRBV20-1 with TRBJ1-5, with TRBD1 as a possible D gene (6 bases). Trimming shortened V by 0 bases and J by 5 bases, and 11 bases separated the two germline ends. The germline gives CDR1 DFQATT, CDR2 SNEGSKA (reference sequence). This CDR3 region has 14 residues. The CDR3 nucleotides read TGCAGTGCTAGAGAAGGACAGCACGATCAGCCCCAGCATTTT. It yields the protein CSAREGQHDQPQHF.

The chain couples TRBV14 to TRBJ2-7, with a tentative D call TRBD1 (6 bases). With 2 bases removed from V and 2 bases from J, the gap between germline ends came to 13 bases. Germline values: CDR1 SGHDN, CDR2 FVKESK. CDR3 length equals 15 residues. The CDR3 DNA sequence: TGTGCCAGCAGCCAAAGCCGGGACATGCCCTACGAGCAGTACTTC. Its translation: CASSQSRDMPYEQYF. The whole variable domain, filled in from reference TRBV14 and TRBJ2-7, reads EAGVTQFPSHSVIEKGQTVTLRCDPISGHDNLYWYRRVMGKEIKFLLHFVKESKQDESGMPNNRFLAERTGGTYSTLKVQPAELEDSGVYFCASSQSRDMPYEQYFGPGTRLTVT.

V gene TRBV19 combines with J gene TRBJ1-5; a weak D match, TRBD1 (5 bases). The CDR3 runs 15 residues. The V and J ends lost 6 bases and 2 bases respectively, with 14 bases between them. CDR1 LNHDA and CDR2 SQIVND come from the germline V gene (reference sequence). DNA of the CDR3: TGTGCCAGTAGAGGGGTCGCGGCGGGCAATCAGCCCCAGCATTTT. Protein sequence: CASRGVAAGNQPQHF.

The rearrangement links TRBV5-1 to TRBJ2-1, with 8 bases that match TRBD2. CDR3 length equals 17 residues. Trimming took 3 bases from V and 6 from J; bases not matched to a gene: 14. The germline gives CDR1 SGHRS, CDR2 YFSETQ. CDR3 in DNA: TGCGCCAGCAGCTCAGCCACGGGGCGGGGGGCTTTCAATGAGCAGTTCTTC. The encoded protein is CASSSATGRGAFNEQFF. Full variable domain (outside the CDR3, taken from reference TRBV5-1 and TRBJ2-1): KAGVTQTPRYLIKTRGQQVTLSCSPISGHRSVSWYQQTPGQGLQFLFEYFSETQRNKGNFPGRFSGRQFSNSRSEMNVSTLELGDSALYLCASSSATGRGAFNEQFFGPGTRLTVL.

This clonotype has ten or more counts. V and J are TRBV12-3 or TRBV12-4 and TRBJ2-5; TRBD1 aligns across 11 bases. After removal of 6 bases from V and 5 bases from J, the junction contained 8 bases not matched to a gene. The CDR3 is 15 residues long. CDR3 sequence: CASSIRDRGAETQYF. The DNA of the CDR3 is TGTGCCAGCAGCATCCGGGACAGGGGGGCGGAGACCCAGTACTTC.

This clonotype was counted at least ten times. The chain links TRBV28 to TRBJ2-1; D not certain. The CDR3 is made up of 18 amino acids. V was clipped by 3 bases and J by 0 bases, with 18 bases between them. Germline CDR1 and CDR2: MDHEN and SYDVKM. In DNA, the CDR3 is TGTGCCAGCAGTTTTCCAAGGGTTGGGCCTCCCTCCTACAATGAGCAGTTCTTC. Its protein is CASSFPRVGPPSYNEQFF.

The chain uses TRBV4-1 and TRBJ1-6; D is unclear. CDR3 size: 16 residues. Germline loops: CDR1 MGHRA, CDR2 YSYEKL. Trimming left V 1 base short and J 6 bases short, with 13 bases between. CDR3 protein: CASSQGVTWANSPLHF. The CDR3, as DNA: TGCGCCAGCAGCCAAGGAGTGACCTGGGCTAATTCACCCCTCCACTTT.

This clonotype was observed many times. V is TRBV12-3 or TRBV12-4 and J is TRBJ1-6; TRBD1 is a possible D gene (5 bases). V was cut by 4 bases and J by 4 bases, with 11 bases left in between. The CDR3 runs 15 residues. CDR3 nucleotide sequence: TGTGCCAGCAGTTCCTGGGGGATTTATAATTCACCCCTCCACTTT. It codes for CASSSWGIYNSPLHF.

This clonotype showed up many times. The chain employs TRBV12-3 or TRBV12-4 and TRBJ1-5; no definite D call. The CDR3 spans 13 residues. Trimming cost V 0 bases and J 4 bases, with 4 bases left between them. DNA of the CDR3: TGTGCCAGCAGTTTAGCTCTGAATCAGCCCCAGCATTTT. It is translated as CASSLALNQPQHF.

This clonotype was counted ten times or more. This chain joins TRBV10-1 and TRBJ2-7; no definite D call. The CDR3 has 15 amino acids. In germline, CDR1 is WNHNN, CDR2 SYGVQD (reference sequence). V dropped 3 bases and J dropped 5 bases, with 17 bases sitting between them. The CDR3 loop reads CASSDRVLPSDEQYF. CDR3 DNA sequence: TGCGCCAGCAGTGATAGGGTCCTACCAAGTGACGAGCAGTACTTC.

This clonotype was counted at least ten times. This sequence joins TRBV14 and TRBJ2-1; 7 bases align to TRBD2. Per germline, CDR1 SGHDN and CDR2 FVKESK. J was trimmed by 6 bases and V by 2 bases; bases with no gene match: 13. The CDR3 covers 17 residues. For the CDR3, the DNA is TGTGCCAGCAGCCAACTTAGAGGGAGCGGGGCATTCAATGAGCAGTTCTTC. It yields the protein CASSQLRGSGAFNEQFF.

There are many counts of this clonotype. The chain joins TRBV12-3 or TRBV12-4 to TRBJ2-5; 11 positions match TRBD1. The length of the CDR3 is 17 residues. V lost 6 bases and J lost 5; bases outside the gene matches: 14. The CDR3 DNA reads TGTGCCAGCAGCCCATCATTTCACGGGACAGGGGGGGAGACCCAGTACTTC. Protein: CASSPSFHGTGGETQYF.

This clonotype has a handful of counts. The chain links TRBV7-9 to TRBJ1-6, with D tentatively TRBD1 (5 bases). Germline V CDR1 and CDR2: SEHNR, FQNEAQ (reference sequence). The CDR3 has 14 amino acids. Trimming shortened V by 0 bases and J by 9 bases, and 9 bases separated the two germline ends. This chain's CDR3 is CASSLAEGPSPLHF. CDR3 coding DNA: TGTGCCAGCAGCTTAGCGGAGGGGCCTTCACCCCTCCACTTT.